This T cell receptor beta chain was sequenced in a study of early T cells in non-severe SARS-CoV-2 infection. For the study at large: Alpha and beta chains were unpaired, from unsorted whole-blood bulk RNA.

This CDR3 is built from 16 residues. CDR1 LNHNV and CDR2 YYDKDF come from the germline V gene (reference sequence). The V and J ends lost 0 bases and 0 bases respectively, with 10 bases between them. Findings and caveats of the study: Reliance on VDJdb matching favored anti-spike CD8 responses; private and CD4 specificities were missed.

With regard to this clonotype: Its antigen is not known.

Attachment of unique molecular identifiers was made to individual cDNA molecules. TCRdb called the 5' RACE reads again in MiXCR, with one record for every CDR3 protein. The sample carries about 120,000 distinct CDR3 sequences, roughly an eighth recorded once. The genes are TRBV15 and TRBJ2-3, with D perhaps given as TRBD1 or TRBD2 (6 bases each). The sequencing here drew on whole blood, taken at baseline. The source is an adult who was a healthcare worker with PCR-confirmed SARS-CoV-2 infection or an uninfected control (not recorded which). The CDR3 DNA reads as TGTGCCACCAGCAGAGACGGGGGCCCTAGCACAGATACGCAGTATTTT. Its translation is CATSRDGGPSTDTQYF.